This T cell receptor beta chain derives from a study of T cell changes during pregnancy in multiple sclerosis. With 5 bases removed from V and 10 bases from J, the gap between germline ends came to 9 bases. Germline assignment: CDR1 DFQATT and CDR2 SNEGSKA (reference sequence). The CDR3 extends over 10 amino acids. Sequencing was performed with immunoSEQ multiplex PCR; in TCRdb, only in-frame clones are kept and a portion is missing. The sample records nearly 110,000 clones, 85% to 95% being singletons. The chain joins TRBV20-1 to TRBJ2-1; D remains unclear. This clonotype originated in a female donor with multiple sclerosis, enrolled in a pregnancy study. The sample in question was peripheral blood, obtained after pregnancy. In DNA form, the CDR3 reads TGCAGTGCTCCACGCGCCGAGCAGTTCTTC. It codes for CSAPRAEQFF.